This TCR beta chain was profiled in a study of blood T cell repertoires in COVID-19. In the original processing: Reference gene primer amplification yielded estimated nucleated cell counts. Libraries were prepared by immunoSEQ multiplex PCR; TCRdb keeps only in-frame clonotypes and omits some of them. The V and J calls and clone size come from that table; D and trimming were worked out from the DNA. The table shows around 200,000 clones, with approximately 87% occurring only once. CDR3 length: 18 amino acids. V was pared by 3 bases and J by 0 bases, with 11 bases of the junction left unmatched. Germline V CDR1 and CDR2: LNHDA, SQIVND (reference sequence).

The chain employs TRBV19 and TRBJ2-1; 7 bases are a match to TRBD1. The sequencing input was peripheral blood. The TCR sequence derives from a man in his 70s with active or convalescent COVID-19. CDR3 protein: CASSIPRGTALSYNEQFF. In nucleotides, the CDR3 is TGTGCCAGTAGTATCCCTCGAGGGACAGCCCTCTCCTACAATGAGCAGTTCTTC.